This T cell receptor (beta chain) emerged from a study of blood T cell repertoires in COVID-19. Study overall: The United States, Italy and Spain were the sources of the acute and convalescent COVID-19 samples.

The V and J ends lost 3 bases and 9 bases respectively, with 18 bases between them. CDR3 length equals 14 residues. The germline gives CDR1 SGHTS, CDR2 YDEGEE. Authors' processing steps: Researchers report that nucleated cell counts were estimated from reference gene primer amplification. Some clones are missing from TCRdb's copy, which holds only in-frame ones; the method was immunoSEQ multiplex PCR. V, J and clone size derive from that table, while D and trimming were established from the DNA sequence. Of 120,000 or so clones listed, roughly 85% are singletons. Sample: peripheral blood. The chain links TRBV5-8 to TRBJ1-1; no definite D call. This clonotype was sampled from a woman at least 80 years old with acute or convalescent COVID-19. CDR3 region: CASSSNERGLKAFF. CDR3 DNA sequence: TGTGCCAGCAGCTCGAACGAACGAGGACTTAAAGCTTTCTTT.